This is a list of T cell receptor beta chains from one sample in a study of technical replicates of blood from several donors. Produced via immunoSEQ multiplex PCR; TCRdb's table is partial and in-frame only. The data contain tens of thousands of clones, 95% to 98% of them singletons. The sequencing input was T cells isolated from PBMCs. The receptors were sampled from a human donor in good health. The CDR3 runs from the conserved cysteine through the conserved F or W. D genes are given only for firm matches.

TRBV5-1,TRBD1,TRBJ1-2,CASSLLGQGAGYYGYTF,TGCGCCAGCAGCTTGCTGGGACAGGGCGCCGGTTACTATGGCTACACCTTC
TRBV18,TRBD1,TRBJ2-7,CASSKTGGITYEQYF,TGTGCCAGCTCAAAAACAGGGGGGATAACCTACGAGCAGTACTTC
TRBV10-3,TRBD2,TRBJ2-5,CAISDLSASGAANF,TGTGCCATCAGTGATCTCTCGGCTAGCGGAGCGGCAAACTTC
TRBV19,TRBD2,TRBJ2-7,CATAGGLYSEQYF,TGTGCCACCGCGGGGGGTCTGTATAGCGAGCAGTACTTC
TRBV6-6,-,TRBJ2-7,CASSYGTLYEQYF,TGTGCCAGCAGTTACGGGACACTCTACGAGCAGTACTTC
TRBV25-1,-,TRBJ1-2,CASSGWVTGLEGYTF,TGTGCCAGCAGTGGCTGGGTCACAGGGTTGGAAGGCTACACCTTC
TRBV27,-,TRBJ2-5,CASSLLGPTAKQETQYF,TGTGCCAGCAGTTTATTGGGGCCGACTGCCAAACAAGAGACCCAGTACTTC
TRBV19,TRBD1,TRBJ2-7,CASSVRSPGQIFYEQYF,TGTGCCAGTAGTGTGAGATCTCCGGGACAGATCTTCTACGAGCAGTACTTC
TRBV30,-,TRBJ1-2,CAWAPDRRSYGYTF,TGTGCCTGGGCCCCTGACAGGCGATCCTATGGCTACACCTTC
TRBV19,TRBD1,TRBJ1-5,CASRPQGGNQPQHF,TGTGCCAGTAGGCCACAGGGGGGAAATCAGCCCCAGCATTTT
TRBV10-1,TRBD2,TRBJ2-1,CASSSGTSGRGNNEQFF,TGCGCCAGCAGTTCCGGGACTAGCGGGAGAGGTAACAATGAGCAGTTCTTC
TRBV6-5,TRBD2,TRBJ2-7,CASSFTSGVVYEQYF,TGTGCCAGCAGTTTCACTAGCGGGGTGGTCTACGAGCAGTACTTC
TRBV6-5,-,TRBJ2-7,CASSYSHSVEQYF,TGTGCCAGCAGTTACTCGCATTCGGTCGAGCAGTACTTC
TRBV5-6,TRBD1,TRBJ1-1,CASRLQGERLNTEAFF,TGTGCCAGCCGACTCCAGGGGGAACGCCTTAACACTGAAGCTTTCTTT
TRBV19,-,TRBJ1-1,CASTRGNGNTEAFF,TGTGCCAGTACCCGGGGGAACGGGAACACTGAAGCTTTCTTT
TRBV19,TRBD2,TRBJ2-5,CASSRSGGHQETQYF,TGTGCCAGTAGTCGAAGCGGGGGGCACCAAGAGACCCAGTACTTC
TRBV6-1,-,TRBJ1-2,CASSGEGGDRANYGYTF,TGTGCCAGCAGTGGAGAGGGGGGGGATCGTGCTAACTATGGCTACACCTTC
TRBV5-1,TRBD2,TRBJ2-1,CASSLEWLAGNEQFF,TGCGCCAGCAGCTTGGAATGGCTAGCGGGCAATGAGCAGTTCTTC
TRBV6-5,-,TRBJ2-7,CASAPGQSVHEQYF,TGTGCCAGTGCCCCCGGACAGTCGGTCCACGAGCAGTACTTC
TRBV6-1,-,TRBJ2-7,CASSYYEQYF,TGTGCCAGCAGCTACTACGAGCAGTACTTC
TRBV10-1,-,TRBJ2-2,CASGATRTGELFF,TGCGCCAGCGGAGCCACGAGGACCGGGGAGCTGTTTTTT
TRBV28,-,TRBJ2-5,CASGSLQGGAPETQYF,TGTGCCAGCGGCTCCCTACAGGGGGGGGCCCCAGAGACCCAGTACTTC
TRBV11-3,-,TRBJ2-7,CASSLGLNYEQYF,TGTGCCAGCAGCTTAGGCCTAAACTACGAGCAGTACTTC
TRBV4-1,-,TRBJ2-3,CASSQTVGTSTDTQYF,TGCGCCAGCAGCCAAACGGTAGGGACTAGCACAGATACGCAGTATTTT
TRBV10-2,-,TRBJ2-7,CATRVGYEQYF,TGCGCCACCCGGGTTGGGTACGAGCAGTACTTC